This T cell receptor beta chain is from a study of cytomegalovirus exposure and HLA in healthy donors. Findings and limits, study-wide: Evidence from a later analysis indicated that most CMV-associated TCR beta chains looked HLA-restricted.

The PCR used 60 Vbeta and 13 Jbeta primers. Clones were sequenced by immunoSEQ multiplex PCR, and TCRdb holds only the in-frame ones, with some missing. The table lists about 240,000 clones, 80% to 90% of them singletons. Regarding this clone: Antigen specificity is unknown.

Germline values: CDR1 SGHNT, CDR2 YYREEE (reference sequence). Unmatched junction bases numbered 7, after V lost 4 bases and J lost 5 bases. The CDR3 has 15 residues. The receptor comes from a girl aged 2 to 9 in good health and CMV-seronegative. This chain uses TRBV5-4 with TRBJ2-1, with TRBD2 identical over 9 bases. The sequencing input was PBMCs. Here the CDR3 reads CASSAKLAGNNEQFF. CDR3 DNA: TGTGCCAGCAGCGCGAAACTAGCGGGCAACAATGAGCAGTTCTTC. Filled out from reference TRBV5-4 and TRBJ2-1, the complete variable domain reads ETGVTQSPTHLIKTRGQQVTLRCSSQSGHNTVSWYQQALGQGPQFIFQYYREEENGRGNFPPRFSGLQFPNYSSELNVNALELDDSALYLCASSAKLAGNNEQFFGPGTRLTVL.